One and the same sample provided the 5 T cell receptor beta chains below, sequenced in a study of OX40 agonist ivuxolimab in advanced cancers. Only in-frame clones appear in the TCRdb table, and some are missing; sequencing was by immunoSEQ multiplex PCR. The table has roughly 98,000 clones, approximately 83% seen once. The source was CD4+ or CD8+ T cells sorted from blood, collected in a trial of the OX40 agonist ivuxolimab. These receptors were taken from an adult with an advanced solid tumor such as melanoma, head and neck, liver or kidney cancer.

This sequence joins TRBV5-1 and TRBJ1-6; D gene ambiguous. Deletions cut 0 bases from V and 7 bases from J, with 8 bases between. The CDR3 consists of 14 residues. The germline V gene has CDR1 SGHRS and CDR2 YFSETQ. CDR3 bases: TGCGCCAGCAGCTTGGACCCGGGGAATTCACCCCTCCACTTT. It is translated as CASSLDPGNSPLHF.

This clone was seen a few times. This chain connects TRBV28 to TRBJ1-1, with no clear D. Trimming shortened V by 1 base and J by 1 base, and 4 bases separated the two germline ends. Germline V gives CDR1 MDHEN, CDR2 SYDVKM. CDR3 length: 13 amino acids. The CDR3 DNA reads TGTGCCAGCAGTTTATTAGGGAACACTGAAGCTTTCTTT. Its protein product is CASSLLGNTEAFF. Full variable domain (rest looked up from reference TRBV28 and TRBJ1-1): DVKVTQSSRYLVKRTGEKVFLECVQDMDHENMFWYRQDPGLGLRLIYFSYDVKMKEKGDIPEGYSVSREKKERFSLILESASTNQTSMYLCASSLLGNTEAFFGQGTRLTVV.

J is TRBJ2-7 and V is TRBV19, with TRBD2 identical over 10 bases. The CDR3 loop spans 14 amino acids. Germline V gives CDR1 LNHDA, CDR2 SQIVND (reference sequence). Trimming took 4 bases from V and 2 from J; bases not matched to a gene: 2. Here the CDR3 reads CASSSSGGAYEQYF. Written as DNA, the CDR3 is TGTGCCAGTAGTAGCAGCGGGGGGGCCTACGAGCAGTACTTC.

In this sample, this clone turned up a few times. The chain uses TRBV12-1 and TRBJ1-4; the table's D call of TRBD1 was not tested on the DNA. TRBV12-1 is a listed pseudogene. The CDR3 totals 17 residues. Here the CDR3 reads CASSFDPTGGAEEKLFF. The CDR3 DNA follows: TGTGCCAGCAGCTTTGACCCTACAGGGGGCGCGGAAGAAAAACTGTTTTTT.

The chain employs TRBV30 and TRBJ1-5; D gene uncertain. Per the germline V gene, CDR1 is GTSNPN and CDR2 is SVGIG (reference sequence). This CDR3 comprises 13 residues. V was trimmed by 1 base and J by 4 bases, leaving 8 bases between them. The CDR3 loop is CAWSDLENQPQHF. CDR3 bases: TGTGCCTGGAGTGACCTGGAGAATCAGCCCCAGCATTTT.